Below, 29 T cell receptor beta chains from the same sample are listed, as sequenced in a study of T-cell memory formation after mild COVID-19. TCRdb redid the calling of the 5' RACE reads with MiXCR, one entry per CDR3 protein. The sample consists of fewer than 400,000 distinct CDR3 sequences, more than 15% of them appearing once. The sample taken for sequencing was PBMCs or a T cell subset sorted from them (not recorded which). All receptors come from a young man who had mild COVID-19 (a few samples of this study predate the infection). Cell type and time point are not known.

The J gene is TRBJ1-2, the V gene TRBV6-2 or TRBV6-3, with 11 bases identical to TRBD1. The germline gives CDR1 MNHEY, CDR2 SVGEGT. The length of the CDR3 is 15 residues. V lost 2 bases, J lost 4 bases, and 3 bases stayed unmatched. CDR3 bases: TGTGCCAGCAGTTACGCCGGGACAGGGGGCTATGGCTACACCTTC. Amino acid sequence: CASSYAGTGGYGYTF.

This clonotype appeared many times. This chain connects TRBV20-1 to TRBJ2-7; D gene ambiguous. CDR3 size: 11 residues. V lost 6 bases to trimming and J lost 5 bases, with 11 bases between them. Germline V gene data show CDR1 as DFQATT and CDR2 as SNEGSKA (reference sequence). The CDR3 nucleotides read TGCAGTGCCCCTGACAATCACGAGCAGTACTTC. Amino acids: CSAPDNHEQYF.

The chain couples TRBV15 to TRBJ2-7; no clear D gene. Germline V gene lookup returns CDR1 LNHNV and CDR2 YYDKDF (reference sequence). V was trimmed by 0 bases and J by 3 bases, leaving 12 bases between them. This CDR3 is built from 15 residues. The CDR3 loop reads CATSRDGTVFYEQYV. The CDR3 DNA sequence: TGTGCCACCAGCAGAGATGGTACCGTTTTCTACGAGCAGTACGTC.

This sequence joins TRBV7-3 and TRBJ2-3, with D possibly matching TRBD2 (5 bases). Germline-derived CDR1 and CDR2 are SGHTA and FQGTGA. The V gene lost 3 bases and the J gene lost 4 bases, with 17 bases spanning the gap. The CDR3 spans 16 residues. The CDR3 loop is CASSLSSGSRADTQYF. For the CDR3, the DNA is TGTGCCAGCAGCTTGTCGAGTGGATCGAGGGCAGATACGCAGTATTTT.

Only one count was recorded for this clonotype. V and J are TRBV29-1 and TRBJ1-4; D gene ambiguous. Between the trimmed V and J ends, which lost 5 bases and 7 bases, there was a span of 5 bases. CDR1 and CDR2 from the germline V gene are SQVTM and ANQGSEA. There are 10 residues in the CDR3. CDR3 coding DNA: TGCAGCGTTTCGGGTGAAAAACTGTTTTTT. Its translation: CSVSGEKLFF.

There are a few counts of this clonotype. J is TRBJ1-1 and V is TRBV29-1; D gene uncertain. The ends were cut back, 3 bases at V and 4 bases at J, with 3 bases in the middle. The CDR3 spans 10 residues. Germline V lookup: CDR1 SQVTM, CDR2 ANQGSEA. In DNA form, the CDR3 reads TGCAGCGTTGACTCCACTGAAGCTTTCTTT. Translated: CSVDSTEAFF.

The chain recombines TRBV2 with TRBJ2-3; TRBD2 matches 13 bases. CDR1 SNHLY and CDR2 FYNNEI come from the germline V gene. Trimming took 7 bases from V and 4 from J; bases not matched to a gene: 2. The CDR3 runs to 14 residues. CDR3 sequence reads: CASKLAGGSDTQYF. CDR3 DNA sequence: TGTGCCAGCAAACTAGCGGGGGGGTCAGATACGCAGTATTTT.

The chain employs TRBV7-9 and TRBJ1-5; D not certain. The V end lost 7 bases, the J end lost 4 bases, and 11 bases lay between the germline ends. The length of the CDR3 is 13 residues. The germline gives CDR1 SEHNR, CDR2 FQNEAQ (reference sequence). Here the CDR3 DNA reads TGTGCCAGCACCACGGGGTCTAATCAGCCCCAGCATTTT. Its protein is CASTTGSNQPQHF. The full variable domain, with the rest looked up from reference TRBV7-9 and TRBJ1-5, is DTGVSQNPRHKITKRGQNVTFRCDPISEHNRLYWYRQTLGQGPEFLTYFQNEAQLEKSRLLSDRFSAERPKGSFSTLEIQRTEQGDSAMYLCASTTGSNQPQHFGDGTRLSIL.

CDR3 loop: CASSQVDRGGTQYF. The CDR3 DNA follows: TGTGCCAGCAGCCAAGTAGATCGAGGGGGGACCCAGTACTTC. The rearrangement joins TRBV3-1 to TRBJ2-5, with a tentative D call TRBD1 (6 bases). The CDR3 consists of 14 residues. From germline, CDR1 is LGHDT and CDR2 YNNKEL (reference sequence). The V and J ends lost 1 base and 7 bases respectively, with 13 bases between them.

Turning to this clonotype: A much larger clone sits a single nucleotide away, making a read error possible. The chain has TRBV7-2 and TRBJ1-6; 8 positions match TRBD1. From germline, CDR1 is SGHTA and CDR2 FQGNSA. The junction had 3 bases not matched to a gene; V was cut back by 1 base and J by 7 bases. The CDR3 is made up of 15 amino acids. As DNA, the CDR3 is TGTGCCAGCAGCTTAGGGGCAGGGGGCAATTCACCCCTCCACTTT. This sequence encodes CASSLGAGGNSPLHF.

V gene TRBV20-1 combines with J gene TRBJ2-1, with a possible D match to TRBD1 (5 bases). Deletions cut 6 bases from V and 3 bases from J, with 12 bases between. The V gene's germline CDR1 is DFQATT and CDR2 SNEGSKA (reference sequence). CDR3 length: 13 residues. CDR3 in DNA: TGCAGTGCCCCCGCGCAGGGCTACAATGAGCAGTTCTTC. Translating gives CSAPAQGYNEQFF.

This clonotype was detected a few times. V gene TRBV7-9 combines with J gene TRBJ2-1, with 16 bases identical to TRBD2. V was clipped by 4 bases and J by 7 bases; unmatched bases: 4. The CDR3 is made up of 16 amino acids. Germline values: CDR1 SEHNR, CDR2 FQNEAQ (reference sequence). CDR3 bases: TGTGCCAGCAGCTCGGGACTAGCGGGGGGGCCTAATGAGCAGTTCTTC. Residues: CASSSGLAGGPNEQFF. The variable domain in full, with the rest retrieved from reference TRBV7-9 and TRBJ2-1, is DTGVSQNPRHKITKRGQNVTFRCDPISEHNRLYWYRQTLGQGPEFLTYFQNEAQLEKSRLLSDRFSAERPKGSFSTLEIQRTEQGDSAMYLCASSSGLAGGPNEQFFGPGTRLTVL.

The chain combines TRBV5-1 with TRBJ2-1; TRBD2 matches at 11 bases. CDR3 size: 18 residues. The germline CDR1 and CDR2 sequences are SGHRS and YFSETQ. J gave up 0 bases and V 4 bases, and 9 bases lay outside the gene matches. CDR3 protein: CASSPRTSGSSSYNEQFF. CDR3 DNA sequence: TGCGCCAGCAGCCCGCGGACTAGCGGGTCGAGCTCCTACAATGAGCAGTTCTTC.

This clonotype came up a few times. V usage is TRBV23-1 and J usage is TRBJ2-7; D gene unclear. TRBV23-1 is given ORF status, its function remaining uncertain. V lost 7 bases and J lost 7, with 8 bases in between. The CDR3 totals 10 residues. The CDR3 loop is CASTKEEQYF. The CDR3 DNA reads TGCGCCAGCACAAAGGAGGAGCAGTACTTC.

The sample holds a few counts of this clonotype. Here the CDR3 reads CASTPYLSNEQFF. The CDR3 bases are TGTGCCAGTACTCCGTATCTGAGCAATGAGCAGTTCTTC. The chain joins TRBV6-2 or TRBV6-3 to TRBJ2-1; D not certain. Per germline, CDR1 MNHEY and CDR2 SVGEGT. V lost 9 bases and J 6 bases, leaving 15 bases between the germline ends. CDR3 length: 13 residues.

The chain combines TRBV5-4 with TRBJ1-1; 8 bases agree with TRBD1. J was trimmed by 5 bases and V by 3 bases; bases with no gene match: 9. This CDR3 has 15 residues. The germline CDR1 and CDR2 sequences are SGHNT and YYREEE (reference sequence). CDR3 sequence (DNA): TGTGCCAGCAGCTGGGCCAGGACAGGGCGGACTGAAGCTTTCTTT. Its protein is CASSWARTGRTEAFF.

The CDR3 here is CSVRLAGVTDTQYF. The DNA of the CDR3 is TGCAGCGTCCGTCTAGCGGGGGTCACAGATACGCAGTATTTT. V gene TRBV29-1 combines with J gene TRBJ2-3, with 10 nucleotides matching TRBD2. CDR1 SQVTM and CDR2 ANQGSEA come from the germline V gene. The trim removed 6 bases at V and 2 bases at J, leaving 5 bases unmatched. This CDR3 has 14 residues.

The chain recombines TRBV27 with TRBJ2-1; possibly TRBD2 for D (5 bases). The germline gives CDR1 MNHEY, CDR2 SMNVEV (reference sequence). The V end was cut by 6 bases, the J end by 4 bases, with 13 bases between. This CDR3 region has 14 residues. The CDR3 nucleotides are TGTGCCAGCAGATCGGCTAGCTCTTACAATGAGCAGTTCTTC. This sequence encodes CASRSASSYNEQFF.

The chain carries TRBV9 and TRBJ2-1, with TRBD2 identical over 14 bases. The germline gives CDR1 SGDLS, CDR2 YYNGEE. The CDR3 consists of 14 residues. Trimming took 4 bases from V and 10 from J; bases not matched to a gene: 4. The CDR3 DNA reads as TGTGCCAGCAGCCGGGGACTAGCGGGGGCCGAGCAGTTCTTC. Its translation is CASSRGLAGAEQFF.

A few counts support this clonotype. The chain couples TRBV29-1 to TRBJ2-5, with D possibly TRBD1 on 5 matching bases. Germline V lookup: CDR1 SQVTM, CDR2 ANQGSEA. Trimming removed 7 bases from V and 2 bases from J, with 17 bases in between. This CDR3 is built from 14 residues. The CDR3 coding sequence is TGCAGCGGGCTGGACACTCAGTCGCAAGAGACCCAGTACTTC. Its translation is CSGLDTQSQETQYF.

This clonotype was recorded at least ten times. The chain couples TRBV5-1 to TRBJ2-3, with D tentatively TRBD1 (8 bases). The CDR3 runs to 15 residues. Germline loops: CDR1 SGHRS, CDR2 YFSETQ. V was pared by 1 base and J by 5 bases, with 14 bases between. For the CDR3, the DNA is TGCGCCAGCAGCTTGATACAGGGGGAGGGAGATACGCAGTATTTT. This translates into CASSLIQGEGDTQYF.

This clonotype has ten or more counts. The chain combines TRBV12-3 or TRBV12-4 with TRBJ2-2, with D hard to call. The CDR3 contains 11 residues. V was trimmed by 6 bases and J by 2 bases, leaving 1 base between them. The CDR3 spells CASSNTGELFF. The CDR3 nucleotides read TGTGCCAGCAGCAACACCGGGGAGCTGTTTTTT.

The V gene is TRBV6-2 or TRBV6-3, the J gene TRBJ2-3; D remains ambiguous. The CDR3 runs 14 residues. In germline, CDR1 is MNHEY, CDR2 SVGEGT. Between the trimmed V and J ends, which lost 1 base and 2 bases, there was a span of 7 bases. The CDR3 protein is CASSYWTTTDTQYF. The CDR3 DNA is TGTGCCAGCAGTTACTGGACGACCACAGATACGCAGTATTTT.

The chain links TRBV10-3 to TRBJ1-1; 7 bases agree with TRBD1. J lost 3 bases, V lost 2 bases, and 9 bases had no gene match. Germline loops: CDR1 ENHRY, CDR2 SYGVKD. The CDR3 extends over 16 amino acids. CDR3 coding DNA: TGTGCCATCAGTGAGGCTAGACAGGGAAGATACACTGAAGCTTTCTTT. It encodes CAISEARQGRYTEAFF.

This clonotype was observed at least ten times. The chain links TRBV4-1 to TRBJ2-1, with D hard to call. The ends were cut back, 3 bases at V and 3 bases at J, with 0 bases in the middle. This CDR3 has 11 amino acids. Germline CDR1 reads MGHRA; CDR2 reads YSYEKL. The DNA for the CDR3 is TGCGCCAGCAGCCACTACAATGAGCAGTTCTTC. Its translation: CASSHYNEQFF.

J is TRBJ1-3 and V is TRBV4-2; D is undetermined. The CDR3 consists of 17 residues. V was cut by 0 bases and J by 0 bases, with 12 bases left in between. Germline V gene lookup returns CDR1 LGHNA and CDR2 YNFKEQ. CDR3 residues: CASSQDGGGYSGNTIYF. DNA of the CDR3: TGTGCCAGCAGCCAAGATGGAGGCGGATACTCTGGAAACACCATATATTTT.

Only a few counts were recorded for this clonotype. The chain is built from TRBV29-1 and TRBJ1-2; D is unclear. The CDR3 is 13 amino acids. The V gene's germline CDR1 is SQVTM and CDR2 ANQGSEA. V lost 1 base to trimming and J lost 5 bases, with 11 bases between them. The CDR3 region has the DNA TGCAGCGTTGAAGCCGAGGTCAAGTATGGCTACACCTTC. It codes for CSVEAEVKYGYTF. Full variable domain (outside the CDR3, taken from reference TRBV29-1 and TRBJ1-2): SAVISQKPSRDICQRGTSLTIQCQVDSQVTMMFWYRQQPGQSLTLIATANQGSEATYESGFVIDKFPISRPNLTFSTLTVSNMSPEDSSIYLCSVEAEVKYGYTFGSGTRLTVV.

A word on this clonotype: The junction and the germline gene differ at one end; a read error may be behind it. The V gene is TRBV15, the J gene TRBJ2-5, with D possibly being TRBD1 (6 bases). In germline, CDR1 is LNHNV, CDR2 YYDKDF (reference sequence). The CDR3 runs 15 residues. The CDR3 DNA is TGTGCCACCAGCAGTTCAGGGGACATAATAGAGTCCCAGTACTTC. It encodes CATSSSGDIIESQYF. Full variable domain (outside the CDR3, taken from reference TRBV15 and TRBJ2-5): DAMVIQNPRYQVTQFGKPVTLSCSQTLNHNVMYWYQQKSSQAPKLLFHYYDKDFNNEADTPDNFQSRRPNTSFCFLDIRSPGLGDTAMYLCATSSSGDIIESQYFGPGTRLLVL.

There are a few counts of this clonotype. The chain is built from TRBV14 and TRBJ1-1; possible D gene TRBD1, 5 bases. The CDR3 is 12 amino acids. Trimming took 3 bases from V and 10 from J, leaving 12 bases between them. Germline CDR1 and CDR2: SGHDN and FVKESK. CDR3 bases: TGTGCCAGCAGCCAGCTCGGGGCGCGAGCTTTCTTT. It specifies CASSQLGARAFF. The full variable domain, rest sourced from reference TRBV14 and TRBJ1-1, is EAGVTQFPSHSVIEKGQTVTLRCDPISGHDNLYWYRRVMGKEIKFLLHFVKESKQDESGMPNNRFLAERTGGTYSTLKVQPAELEDSGVYFCASSQLGARAFFGQGTRLTVV.